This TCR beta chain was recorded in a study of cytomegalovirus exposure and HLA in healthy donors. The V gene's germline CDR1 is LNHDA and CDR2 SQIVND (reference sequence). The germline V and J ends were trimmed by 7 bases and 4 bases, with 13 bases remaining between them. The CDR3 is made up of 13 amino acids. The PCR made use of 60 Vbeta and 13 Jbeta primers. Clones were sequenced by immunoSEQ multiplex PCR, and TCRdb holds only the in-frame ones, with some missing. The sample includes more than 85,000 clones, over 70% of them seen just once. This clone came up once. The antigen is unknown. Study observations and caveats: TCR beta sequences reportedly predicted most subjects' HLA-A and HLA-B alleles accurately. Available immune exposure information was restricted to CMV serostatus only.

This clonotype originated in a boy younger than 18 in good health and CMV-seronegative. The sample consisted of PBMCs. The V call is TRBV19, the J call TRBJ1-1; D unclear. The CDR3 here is CASNYPGGTEAFF. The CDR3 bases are TGTGCCAGTAATTACCCAGGAGGCACTGAAGCTTTCTTT.